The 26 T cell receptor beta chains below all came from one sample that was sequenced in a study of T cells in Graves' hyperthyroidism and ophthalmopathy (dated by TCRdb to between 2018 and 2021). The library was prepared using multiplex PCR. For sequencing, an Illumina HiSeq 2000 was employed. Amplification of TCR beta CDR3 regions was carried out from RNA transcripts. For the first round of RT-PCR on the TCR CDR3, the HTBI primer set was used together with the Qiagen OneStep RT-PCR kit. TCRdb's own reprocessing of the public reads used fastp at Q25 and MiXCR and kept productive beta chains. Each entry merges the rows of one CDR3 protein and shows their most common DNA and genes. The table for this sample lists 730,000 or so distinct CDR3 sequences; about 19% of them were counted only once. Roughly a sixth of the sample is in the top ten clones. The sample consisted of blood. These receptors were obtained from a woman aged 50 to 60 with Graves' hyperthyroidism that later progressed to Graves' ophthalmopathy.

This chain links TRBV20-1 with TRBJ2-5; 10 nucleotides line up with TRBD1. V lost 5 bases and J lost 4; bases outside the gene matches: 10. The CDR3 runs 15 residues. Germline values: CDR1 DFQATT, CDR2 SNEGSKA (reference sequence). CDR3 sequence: CSADAGTGVRETQYF. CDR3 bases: TGCAGTGCTGACGCCGGGACAGGGGTTCGAGAGACCCAGTACTTC.

CDR3 DNA: TGTGCCAGCAGCGAGCCCCGGGGACAGGGGAACACCGGGGAGCTGTTTTTT. It specifies CASSEPRGQGNTGELFF. The chain couples TRBV9 to TRBJ2-2, with 9 bases identical to TRBD1. From germline, CDR1 is SGDLS and CDR2 YYNGEE. The CDR3 contains 17 residues. With 3 bases clipped from V and 1 base from J, the junction kept 7 bases outside the gene matches. The full variable domain, with the rest looked up from reference TRBV9 and TRBJ2-2, is DSGVTQTPKHLITATGQRVTLRCSPRSGDLSVYWYQQSLDQGLQFLIQYYNGEERAKGNILERFSAQQFPDLHSELNLSSLELGDSALYFCASSEPRGQGNTGELFFGEGSRLTVL.

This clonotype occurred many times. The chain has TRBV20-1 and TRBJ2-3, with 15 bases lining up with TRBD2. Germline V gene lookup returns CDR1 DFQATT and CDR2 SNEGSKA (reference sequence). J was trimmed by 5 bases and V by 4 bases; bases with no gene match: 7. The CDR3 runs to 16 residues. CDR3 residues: CSAMGTSGGYLDTQYF. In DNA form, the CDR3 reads TGCAGTGCTATGGGGACTAGCGGGGGGTATTTAGATACGCAGTATTTT.

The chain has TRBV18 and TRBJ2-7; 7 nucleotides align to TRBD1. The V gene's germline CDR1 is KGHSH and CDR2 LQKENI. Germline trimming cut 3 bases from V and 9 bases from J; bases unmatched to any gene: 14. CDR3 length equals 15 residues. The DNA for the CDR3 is TGTGCCAGCTCACCCAGGGCAGGGGGTCAACCACCGCAGTACTTC. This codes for CASSPRAGGQPPQYF.

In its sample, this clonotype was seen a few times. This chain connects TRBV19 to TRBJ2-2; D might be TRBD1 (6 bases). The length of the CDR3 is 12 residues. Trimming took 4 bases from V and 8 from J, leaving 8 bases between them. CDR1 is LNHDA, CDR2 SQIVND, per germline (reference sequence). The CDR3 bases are TGTGCCAGTAGTAAAGGGACAGGGGAGCTGTTTTTT. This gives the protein CASSKGTGELFF.

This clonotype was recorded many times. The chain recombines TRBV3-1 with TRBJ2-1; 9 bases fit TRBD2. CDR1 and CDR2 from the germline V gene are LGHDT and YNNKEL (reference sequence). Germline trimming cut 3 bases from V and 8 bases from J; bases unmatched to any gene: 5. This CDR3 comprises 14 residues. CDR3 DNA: TGTGCCAGCAGCCAGCGGGGGGGCCGGGATGAGCAGTTCTTC. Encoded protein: CASSQRGGRDEQFF.

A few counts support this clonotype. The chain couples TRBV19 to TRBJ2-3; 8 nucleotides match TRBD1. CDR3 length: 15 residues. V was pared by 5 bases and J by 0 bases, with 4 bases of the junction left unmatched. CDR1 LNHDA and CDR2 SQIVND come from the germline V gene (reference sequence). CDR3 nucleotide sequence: TGTGCCAGTAGTTGGACAGGGACAAGCACAGATACGCAGTATTTT. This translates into CASSWTGTSTDTQYF.

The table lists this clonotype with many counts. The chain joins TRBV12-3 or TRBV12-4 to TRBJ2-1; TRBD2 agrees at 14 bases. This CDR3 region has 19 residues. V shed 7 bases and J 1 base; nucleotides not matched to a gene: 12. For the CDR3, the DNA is TGTGCCAGCAAAAGGAGAGGACTAGCGGGGGGCAGATCCTACAATGAGCAGTTCTTC. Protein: CASKRRGLAGGRSYNEQFF.

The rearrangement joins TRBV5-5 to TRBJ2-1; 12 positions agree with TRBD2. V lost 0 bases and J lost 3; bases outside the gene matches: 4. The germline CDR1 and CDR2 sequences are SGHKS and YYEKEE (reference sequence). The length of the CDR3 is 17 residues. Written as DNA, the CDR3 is TGTGCCAGCAGCTTGGAGGTGACTAGCGGGGGCTACAATGAGCAGTTCTTC. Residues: CASSLEVTSGGYNEQFF.

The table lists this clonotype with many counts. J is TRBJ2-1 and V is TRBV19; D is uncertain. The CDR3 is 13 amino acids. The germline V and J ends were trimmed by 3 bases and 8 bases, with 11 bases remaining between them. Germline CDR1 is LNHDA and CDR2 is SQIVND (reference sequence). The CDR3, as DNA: TGTGCCAGTAGTATTTTCTCAAGGGATGAGCAGTTCTTC. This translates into CASSIFSRDEQFF.

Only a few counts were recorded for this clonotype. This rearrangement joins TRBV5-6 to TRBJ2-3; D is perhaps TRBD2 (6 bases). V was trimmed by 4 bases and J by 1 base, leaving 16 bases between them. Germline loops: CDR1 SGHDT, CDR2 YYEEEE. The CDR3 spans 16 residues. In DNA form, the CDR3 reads TGTGCCAGCAGCCGATACCCAGGGAGGCGCACAGATACGCAGTATTTT. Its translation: CASSRYPGRRTDTQYF.

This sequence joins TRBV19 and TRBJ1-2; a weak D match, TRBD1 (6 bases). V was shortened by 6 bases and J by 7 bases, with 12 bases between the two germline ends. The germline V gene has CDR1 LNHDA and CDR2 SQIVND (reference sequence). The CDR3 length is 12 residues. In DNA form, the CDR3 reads TGTGCCAGTAGCGGACAGAACAGTGGCTACACCTTC. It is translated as CASSGQNSGYTF.

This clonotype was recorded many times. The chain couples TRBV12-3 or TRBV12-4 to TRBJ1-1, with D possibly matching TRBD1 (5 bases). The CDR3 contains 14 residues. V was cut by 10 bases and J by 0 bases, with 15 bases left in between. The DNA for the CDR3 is TGTGCCACAATAGGGGCCAGACTGAACACTGAAGCTTTCTTT. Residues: CATIGARLNTEAFF.

The DNA of the CDR3 is TGTGCCAGCATATTTCGGCAGGGGGATAATGAAAAACTGTTTTTT. Translating gives CASIFRQGDNEKLFF. The genes are TRBV6-1 and TRBJ1-4; 7 nucleotides agree with TRBD1. Germline V gene data show CDR1 as MNHNS and CDR2 as SASEGT. The V segment lost 7 bases and the J segment 4 bases; nucleotides outside the gene matches: 9. This CDR3 spans 15 amino acids.

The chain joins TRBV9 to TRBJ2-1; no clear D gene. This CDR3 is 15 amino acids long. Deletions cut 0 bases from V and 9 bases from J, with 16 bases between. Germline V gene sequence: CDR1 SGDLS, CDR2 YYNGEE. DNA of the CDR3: TGTGCCAGCAGCGTAGCTACACTGGGCTCTGGTGAGCAGTTCTTC. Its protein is CASSVATLGSGEQFF.

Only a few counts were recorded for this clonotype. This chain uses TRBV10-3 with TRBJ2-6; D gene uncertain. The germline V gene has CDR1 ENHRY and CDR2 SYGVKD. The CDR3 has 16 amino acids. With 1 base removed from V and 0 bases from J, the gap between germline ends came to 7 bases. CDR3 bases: TGTGCCATCAGTGAGTTAGAGATCTCTGGGGCCAACGTCCTGACTTTC. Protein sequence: CAISELEISGANVLTF.

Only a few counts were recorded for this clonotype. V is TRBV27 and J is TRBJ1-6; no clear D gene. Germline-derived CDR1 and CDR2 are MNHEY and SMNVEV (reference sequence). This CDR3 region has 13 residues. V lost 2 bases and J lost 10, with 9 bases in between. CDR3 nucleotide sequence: TGTGCCAGCAGTTTAATGGACGGCTCACCCCTCCACTTT. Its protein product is CASSLMDGSPLHF.

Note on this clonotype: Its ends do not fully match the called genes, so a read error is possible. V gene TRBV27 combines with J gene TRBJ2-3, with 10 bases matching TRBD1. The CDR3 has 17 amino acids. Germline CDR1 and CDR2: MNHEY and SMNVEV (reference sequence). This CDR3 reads CASSPRQGAGLTGTQYF. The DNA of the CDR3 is TGTGCCAGCAGTCCAAGACAGGGGGCAGGATTGACAGGTACGCAGTATTTT.

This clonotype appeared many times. CDR3 DNA sequence: TGTGCCAGCAGCCGTGCCTGGGGGGAACGGGACTATGGCTACACCTTC. Encoded protein: CASSRAWGERDYGYTF. The chain has TRBV27 and TRBJ1-2; TRBD1 might be the D (5 bases). The CDR3 sequence is 16 residues long. Trimming took off 6 bases at V and 3 bases at J, with 20 bases between the two ends. Germline CDR1 MNHEY, CDR2 SMNVEV (reference sequence).

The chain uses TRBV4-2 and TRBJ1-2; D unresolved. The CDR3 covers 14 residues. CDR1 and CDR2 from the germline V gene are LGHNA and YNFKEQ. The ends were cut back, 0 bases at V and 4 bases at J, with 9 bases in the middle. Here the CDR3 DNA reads TGTGCCAGCAGCCAAGATAACAGCCCCTATGGCTACACCTTC. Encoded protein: CASSQDNSPYGYTF.

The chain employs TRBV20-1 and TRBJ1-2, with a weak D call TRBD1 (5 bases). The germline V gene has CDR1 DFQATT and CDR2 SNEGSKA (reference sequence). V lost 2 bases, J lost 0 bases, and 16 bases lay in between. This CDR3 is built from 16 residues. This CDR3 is CSARSPRWDSNYGYTF. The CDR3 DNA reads TGCAGTGCTAGATCCCCCCGCTGGGACTCTAACTATGGCTACACCTTC.

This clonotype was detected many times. The CDR3 reads CASSLFGGAESGNEQFF. The CDR3 coding sequence is TGTGCCAGCAGTTTATTCGGGGGGGCCGAGAGCGGCAATGAGCAGTTCTTC. The chain recombines TRBV27 with TRBJ2-1; 8 bases map to TRBD2. CDR3 size: 17 residues. V lost 1 base, J lost 6 bases, and 11 bases stayed unmatched. The V gene's germline CDR1 is MNHEY and CDR2 SMNVEV (reference sequence).

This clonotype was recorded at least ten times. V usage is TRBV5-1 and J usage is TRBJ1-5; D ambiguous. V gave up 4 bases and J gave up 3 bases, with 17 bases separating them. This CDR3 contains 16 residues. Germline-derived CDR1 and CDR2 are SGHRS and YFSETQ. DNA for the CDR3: TGCGCCAGCAGCCTACGGCCCTCCGGCACCAATCAGCCCCAGCATTTT. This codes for CASSLRPSGTNQPQHF.

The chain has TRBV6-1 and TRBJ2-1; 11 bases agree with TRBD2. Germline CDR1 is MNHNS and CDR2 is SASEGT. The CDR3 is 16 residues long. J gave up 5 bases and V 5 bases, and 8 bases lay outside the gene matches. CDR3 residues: CASSISGGASNNEQFF. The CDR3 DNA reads TGTGCCAGCAGTATTAGCGGGGGGGCCAGTAACAATGAGCAGTTCTTC.

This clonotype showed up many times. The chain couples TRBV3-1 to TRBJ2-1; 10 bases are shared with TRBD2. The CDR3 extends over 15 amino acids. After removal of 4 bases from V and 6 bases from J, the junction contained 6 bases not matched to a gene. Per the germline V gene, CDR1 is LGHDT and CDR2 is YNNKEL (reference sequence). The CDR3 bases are TGTGCCAGCAGCCTGTCAGCGGGGGGGCGCAATGAGCAGTTCTTC. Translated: CASSLSAGGRNEQFF.

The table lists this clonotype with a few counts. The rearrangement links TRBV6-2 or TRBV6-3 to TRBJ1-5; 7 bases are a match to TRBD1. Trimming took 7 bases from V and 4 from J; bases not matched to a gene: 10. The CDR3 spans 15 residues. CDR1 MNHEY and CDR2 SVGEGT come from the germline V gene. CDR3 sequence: CASTLDRAANQPQHF. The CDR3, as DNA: TGTGCCAGCACTTTAGACAGGGCCGCAAATCAGCCCCAGCATTTT.